Given below is one T cell receptor (beta chain) in context. J lost 8 bases, V lost 4 bases, and 12 bases had no gene match. CDR3 length: 17 amino acids. Germline CDR1 is SGHDN and CDR2 is FVKESK. TCRdb's table, derived via immunoSEQ multiplex PCR, lists solely in-frame clones and lacks some. This sample carries a few hundred thousand clones, about 89% of them seen once, and the ten largest clones take around an eighth. This entry belongs to a study of blood T cell repertoires in COVID-19. Background on the study: Whether acute or convalescent, the COVID-19 samples came from the United States, Italy and Spain. PBMCs, B-cell-depleted T cells, or T cells provided the cDNA or gDNA that made up the material.

This rearrangement joins TRBV14 to TRBJ2-2; 11 positions agree with TRBD2. What was sequenced was peripheral blood. The sequence was obtained from an older woman with acute or convalescent COVID-19. DNA of the CDR3: TGTGCCAGCAGCCTACGAGGGACTAGCGGCGTCCGGGGGGAGCTGTTTTTT. This translates into CASSLRGTSGVRGELFF. Supplemented by reference TRBV14 and TRBJ2-2, the full variable domain reads EAGVTQFPSHSVIEKGQTVTLRCDPISGHDNLYWYRRVMGKEIKFLLHFVKESKQDESGMPNNRFLAERTGGTYSTLKVQPAELEDSGVYFCASSLRGTSGVRGELFFGEGSRLTVL.